This T cell receptor (beta chain) was observed in a study of blood T cell repertoires in COVID-19. Whole-study context: Some COVID-19 samples were acute and others convalescent; all came from the United States, Italy and Spain. The cDNA or gDNA used as material had been derived from T cells, B-cell-depleted T cells, or PBMCs.

This CDR3 is built from 15 residues. Trimming cost V 4 bases and J 7 bases, with 17 bases left between them. Germline V gene lookup returns CDR1 MNHEY and CDR2 SVGAGI. Authors' analysis steps: The assay estimated nucleated cells by amplifying reference gene primers. Assay: immunoSEQ multiplex PCR; the TCRdb copy retains only in-frame clones and omits some. V and J calls and clone size are those listed in that table; D and trimming were worked out from the DNA. There are under 150,000 clones in the sample; around 84% occur only once, and about 8.5% lies in the top ten. This sequence was found in a woman aged 40 to 55 with acute or convalescent COVID-19. The V and J genes are TRBV6-5 and TRBJ2-4; no firm D call. Sequenced material: peripheral blood. The CDR3 DNA is TGTGCCAGCAGTTCCCCCTCGAGTCAGGTGAACATTCAGTACTTC. Residues: CASSSPSSQVNIQYF.